This TCR beta chain was obtained from a study of T cell responses to AZD1222 COVID-19 vaccine. Whole-study results and caveats: Seropositivity was recorded at baseline in only six AZD1222 recipients. Vaccination with two AZD1222 doses was followed by a rise in Spike-specific TCR breadth and depth. White British people made up most donors, females outnumbered males, and clonal diversity was possibly underestimated.

V was clipped by 7 bases and J by 4 bases, with 20 bases between them. The CDR3 spans 16 residues. Germline lookup yields CDR1 LNHDA and CDR2 SQIVND (reference sequence). TCRdb's table, derived via immunoSEQ multiplex PCR, lists solely in-frame clones and lacks some. The sample includes under 150,000 clones, 75% to 90% of them seen just once. Second-dose intervals of approximately 4 or approximately 12 weeks were pooled. Turning to this clone: Its target is not known.

The receptor's source is an adult who received the AZD1222 COVID-19 vaccine. This specimen consisted of peripheral blood, obtained 28 days after the second AZD1222 dose. The V gene is TRBV19, the J gene TRBJ1-3; the D gene is possibly TRBD1 (5 bases). This CDR3 reads CASTPGTPIMGNTIYF. The CDR3 DNA reads TGTGCCAGTACCCCTGGGACCCCGATTATGGGAAACACCATATATTTT.